This TCR beta chain was found in a study of cytomegalovirus exposure and HLA in healthy donors. Generated by immunoSEQ multiplex PCR, the TCRdb table keeps only in-frame clones and is missing some. The sample lists about 220,000 clones; roughly 88% were seen once. Sequenced sample: PBMCs. This receptor was identified in a young woman in good health and CMV-seronegative.

CDR3 DNA: TGTGCCTGGAAAGGAGGGTTTCGCGAGCAGTTCTTC. It is translated as CAWKGGFREQFF. The chain recombines TRBV30 with TRBJ2-1; D possibly corresponds to TRBD2 (6 bases). The length of the CDR3 is 12 residues. V lost 4 bases to trimming and J lost 10 bases, with 14 bases between them. Germline V gives CDR1 GTSNPN, CDR2 SVGIG (reference sequence).